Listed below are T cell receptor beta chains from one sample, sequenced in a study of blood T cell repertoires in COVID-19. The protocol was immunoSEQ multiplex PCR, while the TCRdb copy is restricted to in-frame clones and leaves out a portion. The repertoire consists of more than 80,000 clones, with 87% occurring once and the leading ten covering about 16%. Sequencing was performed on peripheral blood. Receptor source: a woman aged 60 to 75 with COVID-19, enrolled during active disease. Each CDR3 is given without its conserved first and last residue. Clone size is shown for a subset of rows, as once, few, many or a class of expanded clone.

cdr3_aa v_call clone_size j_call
ASTGTGGSGNTIY TRBV6-5 NA TRBJ1-3
ASSSGLALPNEQF TRBV7-3 NA TRBJ2-1
ASSFPRQSHGYT TRBV7-2 NA TRBJ1-2
ASSPSDSGNTIY TRBV18 NA TRBJ1-3
ASTPRTSDYGYT TRBV6-6 NA TRBJ1-2
ASSQGLAGATPH TRBV4-3 NA TRBJ2-5
ATSSGGKTQY TRBV15 NA TRBJ2-5
ASRPTGNSPLH TRBV7-9 NA TRBJ1-6
ASSRGLGGYT TRBV7-2 once TRBJ1-2
ASSFGWGEAF TRBV5-5 NA TRBJ1-1
ASSVLEEHTEAF TRBV9 NA TRBJ1-1
ASSEGQGGTGELF TRBV2 NA TRBJ2-2
ASSARLGRNTEAF TRBV3-1/TRBV3-2 NA TRBJ1-1
ASSSPRTVYQSNYGYT TRBV19 NA TRBJ1-2
AISDPSGNQPQH TRBV10-3 once TRBJ1-5
AWSRAYEQY TRBV30 few TRBJ2-7
ASSPQGTGPQY TRBV5-1 NA TRBJ2-5
ASSVQRETQY TRBV5-5 NA TRBJ2-5
SASSDSLSYEQY TRBV20-1 NA TRBJ2-7
ATSRETAGRSYNEQF TRBV15 NA TRBJ2-1
ASSMGREQY TRBV19 NA TRBJ2-7
ASSHLYPRVKKEDTEAF TRBV3-1/TRBV3-2 NA TRBJ1-1
TALVTGQGNSPLH TRBV29-1 NA TRBJ1-6
ASSEPGTGADTDTQY TRBV10-1 NA TRBJ2-3
ASSFAGVRTDTQY TRBV28 once TRBJ2-3
ASSPIPGQGITEAF TRBV19 NA TRBJ1-1
ASSEAATGPSGNTIY TRBV6-1 few TRBJ1-3
ASSSTRTGRSNYGYT TRBV11-2 few TRBJ1-2
ASSPDRLDGYT TRBV6-5 NA TRBJ1-2
ASDQGTGQPQH TRBV2 NA TRBJ1-5
ASNRRSNQPQH TRBV19 once TRBJ1-5
ASSLVSGGEQY TRBV7-6 NA TRBJ2-7
ASSVREGSTPLH TRBV9 few TRBJ1-6
ATSETRFSPQETQY TRBV24-1 NA TRBJ2-5
ASSGQGTNYGYT TRBV25-1 NA TRBJ1-2
ASSLSSGGITDTQY TRBV7-2 NA TRBJ2-3
ASSLQGTAEAF TRBV7-3 NA TRBJ1-1
ASRDTGRNEQF TRBV28 NA TRBJ2-1
SARDLVGYT TRBV20-1 once TRBJ1-2
ASNVGGLEAF TRBV28 few TRBJ1-1
ASSARQGARQPQH TRBV2 NA TRBJ1-5
ASSGGLAGSSTDTQY TRBV5-1 NA TRBJ2-3
AWSVRDLNA TRBV30 NA TRBJ1-1
ASSMSAAYEQY TRBV19 NA TRBJ2-7